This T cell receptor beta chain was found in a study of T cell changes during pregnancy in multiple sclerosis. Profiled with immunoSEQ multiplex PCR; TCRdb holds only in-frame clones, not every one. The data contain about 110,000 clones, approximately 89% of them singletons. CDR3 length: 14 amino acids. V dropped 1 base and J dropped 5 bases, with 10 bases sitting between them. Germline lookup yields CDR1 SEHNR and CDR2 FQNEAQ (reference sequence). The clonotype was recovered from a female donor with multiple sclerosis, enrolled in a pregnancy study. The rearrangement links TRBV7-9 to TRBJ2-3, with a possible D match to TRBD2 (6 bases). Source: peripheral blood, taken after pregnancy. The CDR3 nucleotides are TGTGCCAGCAGCTTAGATGGGGGGTTAGATACGCAGTATTTT. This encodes CASSLDGGLDTQYF. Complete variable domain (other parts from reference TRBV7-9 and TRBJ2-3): DTGVSQNPRHKITKRGQNVTFRCDPISEHNRLYWYRQTLGQGPEFLTYFQNEAQLEKSRLLSDRFSAERPKGSFSTLEIQRTEQGDSAMYLCASSLDGGLDTQYFGPGTRLTVL.